This T cell receptor beta chain was sequenced in a study of blood T cell repertoires in COVID-19. Study overall: The analysed material was cDNA or gDNA that came from T cells, B-cell-depleted T cells, or PBMCs.

Sequencing used immunoSEQ multiplex PCR; TCRdb keeps in-frame clones, though not all of them. The data show hundreds of thousands of clones, over 80% seen once. Germline CDR1 SGHRS, CDR2 YFSETQ. J lost 12 bases, V lost 3 bases, and 11 bases had no gene match. The CDR3 loop spans 14 amino acids. V and J are TRBV5-1 and TRBJ1-4, with 7 bases aligning to TRBD1. The sequencing input was peripheral blood. The origin of this receptor is a woman between 50 and 59 years old with COVID-19, enrolled during active disease. CDR3 region: CASSSDRWGGELFF. The CDR3 bases are TGCGCCAGCAGCTCGGACAGGTGGGGTGGAGAACTGTTTTTT.